Following are 13 T cell receptor beta chains from one sample sequenced in a study of shared clonotypes between healthy human individuals. The repertoire was sequenced with immunoSEQ multiplex PCR; TCRdb's copy has only in-frame clones and lacks some. Of roughly 570,000 clones listed, roughly 98% are singletons. CD8 cells classed as naive were CD45RO-negative and positively selected for CCR7, excluding terminally differentiated effector memory CD45RA+ cells. Sequenced input: naive CD8+ T cells sorted from blood. The receptor source for this set is a man younger than 40 in good health.

V is TRBV27 and J is TRBJ2-7; 9 positions match TRBD1. Germline lookup yields CDR1 MNHEY and CDR2 SMNVEV (reference sequence). The CDR3 is 14 amino acids. V dropped 2 bases and J dropped 3; count of bases not matched to a gene: 2. CDR3: CASSLGDRDYEQYF. The CDR3 bases are TGTGCCAGCAGTTTAGGGGACAGGGACTACGAGCAGTACTTC.

This chain connects TRBV7-9 to TRBJ1-5, with a possible D match to TRBD1 (5 bases). Trimming removed 2 bases at V and 3 bases at J, with 17 bases between. This CDR3 comprises 17 residues. From germline, CDR1 is SEHNR and CDR2 FQNEAQ (reference sequence). CDR3 in amino acids: CASSLFGGGSHNQPQHF. Written as DNA, the CDR3 is TGTGCCAGCAGCTTATTCGGGGGGGGATCCCACAATCAGCCCCAGCATTTT.

The V gene is TRBV10-2, the J gene TRBJ1-1; 9 nucleotides line up with TRBD1. Germline CDR1 reads WSHSY; CDR2 reads SAAADI. The CDR3 sequence is 15 residues long. V shed 4 bases and J 1 base; nucleotides not matched to a gene: 4. The CDR3 coding sequence is TGCGCCAGCAGTGCCCGGACAGGGGAGAACACTGAAGCTTTCTTT. Translated: CASSARTGENTEAFF.

This rearrangement joins TRBV5-4 to TRBJ2-7; 8 positions agree with TRBD1. The germline V gene encodes CDR1 SGHNT and CDR2 YYREEE (reference sequence). V dropped 1 base and J dropped 4; count of bases not matched to a gene: 4. The CDR3 runs 14 residues. The CDR3 spells CASSLSDRAYEQYF. CDR3 bases: TGTGCCAGCAGCTTGTCGGACAGGGCTTACGAGCAGTACTTC.

This clone was found once. A junction boundary mismatches the germline segment, possibly from a read error. The J gene is TRBJ1-1, the V gene TRBV9; a possible D gene is TRBD1 (6 bases). The V gene's germline CDR1 is SGDLS and CDR2 YYNGEE. The CDR3 is 13 residues long. CDR3 DNA sequence: TGTGCCGGCAGCGTAGGGGGAGGCACTGAAGCTTTCTTT. Translation gives CAGSVGGGTEAFF.

This clone was seen only once. The chain combines TRBV9 with TRBJ2-3; D is uncertain. Germline V gene lookup returns CDR1 SGDLS and CDR2 YYNGEE. The CDR3 loop spans 13 amino acids. The germline V and J ends were trimmed by 0 bases and 6 bases, with 8 bases remaining between them. CDR3 loop: CASSVDVMDTQYF. The CDR3 DNA reads as TGTGCCAGCAGCGTAGATGTAATGGATACGCAGTATTTT.

The chain combines TRBV27 with TRBJ1-2; tentatively, D is TRBD1 (5 bases). The CDR3 has 13 residues. V was cut by 4 bases and J by 8 bases, with 14 bases left in between. CDR1 and CDR2 (germline): MNHEY, SMNVEV (reference sequence). CDR3 in amino acids: CASSSGAIDGYTF. DNA of the CDR3: TGTGCCAGCAGTTCTGGGGCGATAGACGGCTACACCTTC.

The rearrangement uses TRBV18 and TRBJ2-1; 11 bases line up with TRBD2. V was pared by 3 bases and J by 5 bases, with 12 bases of the junction left unmatched. This CDR3 is 18 amino acids long. The germline V gene encodes CDR1 KGHSH and CDR2 LQKENI. The CDR3 loop is CASSPVSLAGGGNNEQFF. CDR3 DNA: TGTGCCAGCTCACCCGTAAGTCTAGCGGGAGGAGGGAACAATGAGCAGTTCTTC.

The rearrangement joins TRBV4-2 to TRBJ2-7; 12 bases are shared with TRBD2. The CDR3 runs 17 residues. The V gene end was trimmed by 1 base and the J gene end by 1 base; junction bases not matched to a gene: 5. The germline CDR1 and CDR2 sequences are LGHNA and YNFKEQ. The CDR3 spells CASSQGLAGDISYEQYF. CDR3 DNA: TGTGCCAGCAGCCAAGGACTAGCGGGAGATATTTCCTACGAGCAGTACTTC.

V usage is TRBV7-3 and J usage is TRBJ1-1; 7 bases match TRBD1. From germline, CDR1 is SGHTA and CDR2 FQGTGA. The CDR3 runs to 16 residues. Germline trimming cut 3 bases from V and 1 base from J; bases unmatched to any gene: 8. CDR3 in amino acids: CASSFIPGQKNTEAFF. For the CDR3, the DNA is TGTGCCAGCAGCTTTATCCCGGGACAGAAGAACACTGAAGCTTTCTTT.

The CDR3 DNA sequence: TGCGCCAGCAGCCAAGATTTCGGGAAGGGCTACGAGCAGTACTTC. Protein sequence: CASSQDFGKGYEQYF. The rearrangement joins TRBV4-1 to TRBJ2-7, with D perhaps TRBD2 (5 bases). The CDR3 covers 15 residues. The V end was cut by 0 bases, the J end by 3 bases, with 12 bases between. The germline CDR1 and CDR2 sequences are MGHRA and YSYEKL.

This rearrangement joins TRBV7-9 to TRBJ2-7; possibly TRBD1 or TRBD2 for D (5 bases each). From germline, CDR1 is SEHNR and CDR2 FQNEAQ (reference sequence). The CDR3 runs 14 residues. Trimming removed 6 bases at V and 0 bases at J, with 12 bases between. As DNA, the CDR3 is TGTGCCAGCAGTGGGACGCCCTTCTCCTACGAGCAGTACTTC. Translated, it gives CASSGTPFSYEQYF.

This chain uses TRBV29-1 with TRBJ2-3; TRBD1 is a possible D gene (6 bases). CDR3 length: 17 amino acids. V was clipped by 3 bases and J by 5 bases, with 24 bases between them. Germline-derived CDR1 and CDR2 are SQVTM and ANQGSEA. Written as DNA, the CDR3 is TGCAGCGTTGAGTTAGAAGCAGGGGCCACATGGGTAGATACGCAGTATTTT. The encoded protein is CSVELEAGATWVDTQYF.